The rows below give T cell receptor beta chains drawn from one sample of a study of shared clonotypes between healthy human individuals. Sequencing was performed with immunoSEQ multiplex PCR; in TCRdb, only in-frame clones are kept and a portion is missing. The sample contains hundreds of thousands of clones, just over 95% of which appear only once. The sample was memory CD8+ T cells sorted from blood. The receptors come from a man younger than 45 in good health. Each CDR3 is given with its conserved first and last residue. The D gene is left open where the match is weak. The size entry is marked missing in some rows and otherwise reads once, few, many or a size class.

clone size: -; V gene: TRBV19; J gene: TRBJ2-3; CDR3 length: 15; D gene: -; CDR3 DNA: TGTGCCAGTAGTATGGGCAGGGGTAGCACAGATACGCAGTATTTT; CDR3 protein: CASSMGRGSTDTQYF
clone size: -; V gene: TRBV29-1; J gene: TRBJ2-5; CDR3 length: 13; D gene: -; CDR3 DNA: TGCAGCGTTAAGCTGAGATTGGGAGAGACCCAGTACTTC; CDR3 protein: CSVKLRLGETQYF
clone size: -; V gene: TRBV11-2; J gene: TRBJ2-5; CDR3 length: 17; D gene: TRBD2; CDR3 DNA: TGTGCCAGCAGCTTAGTTCTAGCGGGAGGGAGCGCCGAGACCCAGTACTTC; CDR3 protein: CASSLVLAGGSAETQYF
clone size: once; V gene: TRBV6-1; J gene: TRBJ2-5; CDR3 length: 13; D gene: -; CDR3 DNA: TGTGCCAGCAGTGACGGCAGCCAAGAGACCCAGTACTTC; CDR3 protein: CASSDGSQETQYF
clone size: -; V gene: TRBV7-9; J gene: TRBJ2-4; CDR3 length: 17; D gene: -; CDR3 DNA: TGTGCCAGCAGCTCCCCCGAAGGGGCCGGGGCCAAAAACATTCAGTACTTC; CDR3 protein: CASSSPEGAGAKNIQYF
clone size: -; V gene: TRBV5-8; J gene: TRBJ2-5; CDR3 length: 15; D gene: -; CDR3 DNA: TGTGCCAGCAGAATGTGGGCACCCTTAGGGGAGACCCAGTACTTC; CDR3 protein: CASRMWAPLGETQYF
clone size: -; V gene: TRBV2; J gene: TRBJ2-3; CDR3 length: 12; D gene: -; CDR3 DNA: TGTGCCAGCAGTGAAACTTTCGATACGCAGTATTTT; CDR3 protein: CASSETFDTQYF
clone size: -; V gene: TRBV7-6; J gene: TRBJ2-1; CDR3 length: 15; D gene: -; CDR3 DNA: TGTGCCAGCAGCCCCGGGTTATCTTCCTACAATGAGCAGTTCTTC; CDR3 protein: CASSPGLSSYNEQFF
clone size: -; V gene: TRBV9; J gene: TRBJ2-5; CDR3 length: 15; D gene: -; CDR3 DNA: TGTGCCAGCAGTGATGACGGGACTCTCCAAGAGACCCAGTACTTC; CDR3 protein: CASSDDGTLQETQYF
clone size: -; V gene: TRBV28; J gene: TRBJ1-3; CDR3 length: 14; D gene: -; CDR3 DNA: TGTGCCAGCAGTCTCCAGGGGTCTGGAAACACCATATATTTT; CDR3 protein: CASSLQGSGNTIYF